Listed below are T cell receptor beta chains from one sample, sequenced in a study of cytomegalovirus exposure and HLA in healthy donors. The table came from immunoSEQ multiplex PCR; TCRdb's copy has only in-frame clones and leaves some out. The table shows about 110,000 clones, with 76% occurring only once. The sequenced sample was PBMCs. These TCRs come from a woman aged 50 to 60 in good health and CMV-seropositive. Both conserved end residues are trimmed from each CDR3. D genes are given only for firm matches.

v_gene	d_gene	j_gene	CDR3aa
TRBV5-1	NA	TRBJ2-6	ASSLGSGANGLT
TRBV2	TRBD1	TRBJ1-2	ASSEGRGYYGYT
TRBV10-1	NA	TRBJ2-1	ASSESNSAETYNEQF
TRBV9	TRBD1	TRBJ2-3	ASRPGTGGRTDTQY
TRBV19	TRBD2	TRBJ2-1	ASSTGGGYNEQF
TRBV7-2	NA	TRBJ2-3	ASSLARNGVSTDTQY
TRBV7-3	TRBD2	TRBJ2-1	ASSSLAGARNEQF
TRBV18	NA	TRBJ2-5	ASSPRAGEETQY
TRBV19	TRBD1	TRBJ1-1	ASSKGQPNTEAF
TRBV7-8	NA	TRBJ1-2	ASSLGAGNYGYT
TRBV5-5	NA	TRBJ1-2	ASSPQGLDGYT
TRBV6-5	TRBD1	TRBJ1-1	ASSYSSGGGKAF
TRBV16	NA	TRBJ1-4	ASSQFRGAAEKLF
TRBV5-1	NA	TRBJ1-2	ASSLGRIGYDYT
TRBV7-9	NA	TRBJ1-5	SSSHRQEDNQPQH
TRBV7-8	TRBD2	TRBJ2-7	ASSLDGGGYEQY
TRBV9	TRBD2	NA	ASSPPGLAGKYEQY
TRBV4-3	TRBD1	TRBJ1-2	ASSPLDRTYGYT
TRBV6-5	NA	TRBJ2-5	ASSPLDREETQY
TRBV7-2	NA	TRBJ1-5	ASSLVSVNQPQH
TRBV5-1	NA	TRBJ1-4	ASSSTRWGGNEKLF
TRBV2	NA	TRBJ1-4	ASRRLNRAGNEKLF
TRBV25-1	TRBD1	TRBJ2-7	ASSAQGAEEQY
TRBV5-6	TRBD2	TRBJ2-7	ASSPGTSGRGYEQY
TRBV5-6	TRBD1	TRBJ1-6	ASSLRDRGSPLH
TRBV2	TRBD1	TRBJ2-3	ASGPRTGSVLAY
TRBV18	NA	TRBJ2-1	ASWDLGVPQF
TRBV9	TRBD1	TRBJ2-7	ASSVGPGAQGLYEQY
TRBV5-6	TRBD1	TRBJ1-1	ASSDGQGGYTEAF
TRBV27	TRBD1	TRBJ2-1	ASSLPRGSYNEQF
TRBV9	NA	TRBJ2-3	ASSVVAATDTQY
TRBV7-2	NA	TRBJ2-2	ASTGTSVDTGELF
TRBV2	TRBD1	TRBJ2-7	ASSGDRVSYEQY
TRBV9	TRBD1	TRBJ1-2	ASSQSTGGRSYGYT
TRBV4-1	TRBD2	TRBJ2-3	ASSRLAGGGDTQY
TRBV11-2	NA	TRBJ2-1	ASSSYRAEQF
TRBV7-2	NA	TRBJ2-7	ASSLAASYEQY
TRBV7-2	NA	TRBJ2-7	ASSPTVVSEQY
TRBV19	TRBD1	TRBJ2-7	ASTHRDRAYEQY
TRBV5-1	TRBD2	TRBJ2-3	ASSTRTSGRTDTQY
TRBV19	TRBD1	TRBJ1-6	ASSIQGAVNSPLH
TRBV6-5	NA	TRBJ2-5	ASTSSQETQY
TRBV6-6	NA	TRBJ1-1	ASSMHPGVRTEAF
TRBV15	NA	TRBJ1-1	ATSRDLRGGTEAF
TRBV5-1	NA	TRBJ2-7	ASSLSGYSEQY
TRBV11-2	TRBD1	TRBJ2-7	ASSQGQGVGEQY
TRBV6-5	TRBD2	TRBJ2-5	ASSRGGETQY
TRBV19	NA	NA	AKNLGGKNYEQY
TRBV10-3	NA	TRBJ2-2	AISETRVTGELF
TRBV2	NA	TRBJ2-5	ASSGEETQY
TRBV11-3	NA	TRBJ2-7	ASSDPPAGYNEQY
TRBV11-3	TRBD2	TRBJ2-7	ASSLTSGSYEQY
TRBV5-6	NA	TRBJ2-6	ASSLGQIWANGLT
TRBV7-2	NA	TRBJ2-1	ASSSLRNEQF
TRBV9	NA	TRBJ2-5	ASSVGSGTGETQY
TRBV25-1	TRBD1	TRBJ2-5	ASSGDLGGWPQY
TRBV7-9	NA	TRBJ2-1	ASSPTRGNEQF
TRBV7-2	TRBD1	TRBJ2-7	ASSAGQAVGEQY